The 12 T cell receptor beta chains given below trace back to one sample, sequenced in a study of response to subunit inactivated influenza vaccine. TCRdb re-analysed the RT-PCR reads in MiXCR, keeping a single row per CDR3 protein. The data hold 450,000 to 600,000 distinct CDR3 sequences, with about 7.6% observed a single time. This specimen was PBMCs from blood, taken approximately 25 months after vaccination. Receptors originate from a man between 50 and 69 years old who received an inactivated influenza vaccine.

This clonotype showed up just a few times. This chain joins TRBV6-2 or TRBV6-3 and TRBJ2-7; TRBD2 matches at 9 bases. This CDR3 is 17 amino acids long. After removal of 6 bases from V and 3 bases from J, the junction contained 15 bases not matched to a gene. Germline-derived CDR1 and CDR2 are MNHEY and SVGEGT. CDR3 loop: CASSWGLAWLFDYEQYF. In nucleotides, the CDR3 is TGTGCCAGCAGCTGGGGACTAGCTTGGCTGTTCGACTACGAGCAGTACTTC.

J is TRBJ1-2 and V is TRBV20-1, with D perhaps TRBD1 (6 bases). This CDR3 spans 15 amino acids. In germline, CDR1 is DFQATT, CDR2 SNEGSKA (reference sequence). Deletions cut 3 bases from V and 8 bases from J, with 22 bases between. The CDR3 nucleotides read TGCAGTGCTAGTGATTACAGGGCCCGGGCAGGGGGCTACACCTTC. This encodes CSASDYRARAGGYTF.

This clonotype was seen a single time. With a much larger clone just one base away, this may be a read error. The chain combines TRBV12-3 or TRBV12-4 with TRBJ2-1, with D perhaps being TRBD1 or TRBD2 (6 bases each). The CDR3 runs to 11 residues. CDR3 in DNA: TGTGCCGGCAGAGAGGGGGGTGAGCAGTTCTTC. Translating it yields CAGREGGEQFF.

The chain carries TRBV27 and TRBJ2-2; D ambiguous. The CDR3 runs 14 residues. From germline, CDR1 is MNHEY and CDR2 SMNVEV (reference sequence). V was trimmed by 6 bases and J by 7 bases, leaving 15 bases between them. Here the CDR3 DNA reads TGTGCCAGCAGGCCCCAACGATCCTTCGGGGAGCTGTTTTTT. It encodes CASRPQRSFGELFF.

In regard to this clonotype: With a much larger clone just one base away, this may be a read error. The chain combines TRBV28 with TRBJ1-5; 11 positions agree with TRBD1. Germline CDR1 reads MDHEN; CDR2 reads SYDVKM. The CDR3 extends over 16 amino acids. J gave up 6 bases and V 5 bases, and 9 bases lay outside the gene matches. The CDR3 loop is CASSRPGQGVIQPQHF. DNA for the CDR3: TGTGCCAGCAGTCGGCCGGGACAGGGGGTGATTCAGCCCCAGCATTTT.

This clonotype was detected many times. The chain couples TRBV12-3 or TRBV12-4 to TRBJ1-4; no clear D. Trimming stripped 5 bases from V and 7 bases from J, with 8 bases between. CDR3 length: 12 amino acids. The CDR3 DNA follows: TGTGCCAGCAGTGCCTACAGTGAAAAACTGTTTTTT. It is translated as CASSAYSEKLFF.

This chain connects TRBV6-1 to TRBJ2-2; TRBD2 might be the D (5 bases). The V gene's germline CDR1 is MNHNS and CDR2 SASEGT. The germline V and J ends were trimmed by 10 bases and 6 bases, with 18 bases remaining between them. This CDR3 is built from 14 residues. CDR3 nucleotides: TGTGCCACCTACCCGAGGGCCCGCTCCGGGGAGCTGTTTTTT. It yields the protein CATYPRARSGELFF.

V gene TRBV6-5 combines with J gene TRBJ1-5; D is perhaps TRBD1 (6 bases). Germline V gene sequence: CDR1 MNHEY, CDR2 SVGAGI. V was trimmed by 2 bases and J by 6 bases, leaving 14 bases between them. The length of the CDR3 is 15 residues. Here the CDR3 reads CASSYDRKTGQPQHF. CDR3 DNA sequence: TGTGCCAGCAGTTACGACAGGAAGACGGGTCAGCCCCAGCATTTT.

The J gene is TRBJ2-7, the V gene TRBV7-8, with D possibly being TRBD1 or TRBD2 (5 bases each). Per germline, CDR1 SGHVS and CDR2 FQNEAQ. Trimming took 6 bases from V and 2 from J, leaving 14 bases between them. This CDR3 contains 14 residues. CDR3 DNA sequence: TGTGCCAGCAGTTCGGGACGGACTGCCTACGAGCAGTACTTC. Its protein product is CASSSGRTAYEQYF.

The gene calls are TRBV12-3 or TRBV12-4 and TRBJ1-4; D not resolved. This CDR3 has 13 amino acids. Trimming pared 3 bases from V and 7 bases from J, leaving 9 bases between. CDR3 DNA: TGTGCCAGCAGTTTTTCAGCTCGTGAAAAACTGTTTTTT. It yields the protein CASSFSAREKLFF.

This clonotype was picked up many times. The rearrangement joins TRBV12-3 or TRBV12-4 to TRBJ2-2; D might be TRBD1 (6 bases). The CDR3 spans 14 residues. V lost 7 bases and J 1 base, leaving 10 bases between the germline ends. The CDR3 nucleotides are TGTGCCAGCACCCTAGGGGGGAACACCGGGGAGCTGTTTTTT. It translates to CASTLGGNTGELFF.

This clonotype was seen repeatedly, ten times or more. The chain joins TRBV15 to TRBJ1-2; D not resolved. V shed 3 bases and J shed 4 bases, with 6 bases lying between them. The CDR3 is 12 residues long. Germline-derived CDR1 and CDR2 are LNHNV and YYDKDF (reference sequence). CDR3 sequence: CATSSLSYGYTF. As DNA, the CDR3 is TGTGCCACCAGCAGTTTATCCTATGGCTACACCTTC.